These 9 T cell receptor beta chains were sequenced from one sample in a study of T cells after yellow fever vaccination. MiXCR was run by TCRdb on the 5' RACE reads, yielding one entry per CDR3 protein. The table lists roughly 330,000 distinct CDR3 sequences, about 4% of them singletons. Sample: PBMCs, taken 5 days after the yellow fever booster vaccination. These receptors all stem from a man between 18 and 35 years old who received the YFV17D yellow fever vaccine.

This clonotype was detected only a few times. This chain uses TRBV29-1 with TRBJ2-5; 9 bases are shared with TRBD2. J lost 0 bases, V lost 3 bases, and 5 bases had no gene match. CDR3 length equals 15 residues. CDR1 is SQVTM, CDR2 ANQGSEA, per germline. The CDR3 region has the DNA TGCAGCGTTGAGGTCCGCGGGGGGGACCAAGAGACCCAGTACTTC. It specifies CSVEVRGGDQETQYF.

This clonotype was detected only a few times. This chain uses TRBV6-5 with TRBJ1-1; D is uncertain. V was clipped by 5 bases and J by 5 bases, with 15 bases between them. The CDR3 spans 14 residues. Looked up from germline, CDR1 is MNHEY and CDR2 is SVGAGI. CDR3 residues: CASSPGSRPTEAFF. CDR3 nucleotide sequence: TGTGCCAGCAGTCCTGGCAGCAGGCCGACTGAAGCTTTCTTT.

This clonotype was seen only a few times. This chain links TRBV14 with TRBJ2-3, with D possibly being TRBD1 (6 bases). CDR1 and CDR2 from the germline V gene are SGHDN and FVKESK. V gave up 0 bases and J gave up 2 bases, with 24 bases separating them. The CDR3 is 20 amino acids. CDR3 in amino acids: CASSQDGTTSPVTYTDTQYF. CDR3 nucleotide sequence: TGTGCCAGCAGCCAAGACGGGACAACTTCCCCCGTTACCTACACAGATACGCAGTATTTT.

This clonotype has just a few counts. The chain couples TRBV11-2 to TRBJ2-7, with 11 bases lining up with TRBD2. The length of the CDR3 is 15 residues. Germline trimming cut 4 bases from V and 4 bases from J; bases unmatched to any gene: 6. From germline, CDR1 is SGHAT and CDR2 FQNNGV. The CDR3 sequence: CASSSTSGRLYEQYV. CDR3 DNA sequence: TGTGCCAGCAGCTCCACTAGCGGGAGACTATACGAGCAGTACGTC.

This clonotype occurred many times. The V gene is TRBV20-1, the J gene TRBJ1-4; perhaps TRBD1 as D (5 bases). Germline CDR1 and CDR2: DFQATT and SNEGSKA (reference sequence). The V end was cut by 3 bases, the J end by 4 bases, with 9 bases between. This CDR3 has 13 amino acids. The chain's CDR3 is CSARRQNNEKLFF. In DNA, the CDR3 is TGCAGTGCTAGGCGACAGAATAATGAAAAACTGTTTTTT.

This clonotype was recorded at least ten times. The CDR3 loop reads CASSLESEGYTF. CDR3 bases: TGCGCCAGCAGCTTGGAATCCGAGGGCTACACCTTC. V and J are TRBV5-1 and TRBJ1-2; D unclear. Germline CDR1 reads SGHRS; CDR2 reads YFSETQ. The V and J ends lost 0 bases and 8 bases respectively, with 8 bases between them. The CDR3 is made up of 12 amino acids. Full variable domain (outside the CDR3, taken from reference TRBV5-1 and TRBJ1-2): KAGVTQTPRYLIKTRGQQVTLSCSPISGHRSVSWYQQTPGQGLQFLFEYFSETQRNKGNFPGRFSGRQFSNSRSEMNVSTLELGDSALYLCASSLESEGYTFGSGTRLTVV.

This clonotype was detected only a few times. The CDR3 sequence: CASSRDQGAQHF. The CDR3 DNA sequence: TGTGCCAGCAGCCGCGACCAGGGGGCCCAGCATTTT. This sequence joins TRBV7-8 and TRBJ1-5, with 7 bases matching TRBD1. The CDR3 covers 12 residues. Trimming took 5 bases from V and 11 from J; bases not matched to a gene: 6. Germline CDR1 reads SGHVS; CDR2 reads FQNEAQ.

V is TRBV20-1 and J is TRBJ2-3, with TRBD1 identical over 7 bases. The CDR3 consists of 15 residues. Germline V gene sequence: CDR1 DFQATT, CDR2 SNEGSKA (reference sequence). V was clipped by 4 bases and J by 2 bases; unmatched bases: 9. CDR3 nucleotide sequence: TGCAGTGCTACTTTGACAGGGTTACACACAGATACGCAGTATTTT. This gives the protein CSATLTGLHTDTQYF.

This clonotype came up a few times. The chain uses TRBV5-5 and TRBJ2-4, with D perhaps TRBD2 (5 bases). V was cut by 0 bases and J by 7 bases, with 14 bases left in between. The CDR3 runs 15 residues. CDR1 is SGHKS and CDR2 is YYEKEE in the germline V gene (reference sequence). CDR3: CASSLVGFAGNIQYF. The CDR3 bases are TGTGCCAGCAGCTTGGTGGGGTTTGCGGGCAACATTCAGTACTTC.